A selection of T cell receptor beta chains follows, all from one sample in a study of cytomegalovirus exposure and HLA in healthy donors. Clones were sequenced by immunoSEQ multiplex PCR, and TCRdb holds only the in-frame ones, with some missing. The table shows roughly 160,000 clones, with about 75% occurring only once. Sequenced material: PBMCs. These receptors originate from a female donor in good health and CMV-seronegative. CDR3s include the opening cysteine and the closing phenylalanine or tryptophan. A D gene is named only where the DNA matches it firmly. Not all rows give a size; the values are once, few, many and, for expanded clones, a class.

J,size,V,D,CDR3,DNA
TRBJ2-5,-,TRBV7-9,TRBD1,CASSLGDRGLAETQYF,TGTGCCAGCAGCTTAGGGGACAGGGGGCTGGCGGAGACCCAGTACTTC
TRBJ2-5,once,TRBV4-1,TRBD2,CASSLTSGETQYF,TGCGCCAGCAGCCTGACTAGCGGAGAGACCCAGTACTTC
TRBJ1-6,-,TRBV30,-,CAWKSGTALYNSPLHF,TGTGCCTGGAAGTCTGGAACAGCTTTATATAATTCACCCCTCCACTTT
TRBJ1-3,-,TRBV7-9,-,CASSFAGSGNTIYF,TGTGCCAGCAGCTTTGCGGGCTCTGGAAACACCATATATTTT
TRBJ2-7,-,TRBV30,-,CAFEPKDSYEQYF,TGTGCCTTCGAACCCAAAGACAGCTACGAGCAGTACTTC
TRBJ1-3,-,TRBV7-9,-,CASSLAGPGNTIYF,TGTGCCAGCAGCTTGGCGGGGCCCGGAAACACCATATATTTT
TRBJ2-7,-,TRBV28,TRBD2,CASSVLAGPYEQYF,TGTGCCAGCAGTGTACTAGCGGGGCCCTACGAGCAGTACTTC
TRBJ2-2,-,TRBV5-4,-,CASSLAGGQHGAGELFF,TGTGCCAGCAGCTTGGCCGGCGGCCAACATGGGGCTGGGGAGCTGTTTTTT
TRBJ1-1,-,TRBV1,-,CTSSQDGVGSNTEAFF,TGCACCAGCAGCCAAGACGGGGTTGGATCGAACACTGAAGCTTTCTTT
TRBJ2-1,-,TRBV9,TRBD2,CASSLRLAGRGEQFF,TGTGCCAGCAGCTTAAGACTAGCGGGAAGGGGTGAGCAGTTCTTC
TRBJ2-7,few,TRBV28,TRBD1,CASSGDSHYEQYF,TGTGCCAGCAGTGGGGACAGCCACTACGAGCAGTACTTC
TRBJ2-4,-,TRBV28,-,CASNLGGLNIQYF,TGTGCCAGCAACCTTGGAGGGTTAAACATTCAGTACTTC
TRBJ1-5,-,TRBV5-8,-,CASSFGGVGNQPQHF,TGTGCCAGCAGCTTCGGAGGGGTTGGGAATCAGCCCCAGCATTTT
TRBJ2-3,-,TRBV7-2,TRBD2,CASASGGVRADTQYF,TGTGCCAGCGCTAGCGGGGGGGTAAGGGCAGATACGCAGTATTTT
TRBJ1-2,-,TRBV2,-,CASSLRGIYGYTF,TGTGCCAGCAGCCTTCGAGGGATTTATGGCTACACCTTC
TRBJ1-2,-,TRBV10-2,-,CASRGPTHLYGYTF,TGCGCCAGCAGGGGGCCCACCCATTTATATGGCTACACCTTC
TRBJ1-5,-,TRBV2,-,CASSEAGRQYSAGGQPQHF,TGTGCCAGCAGTGAAGCTGGCAGGCAGTACTCCGCGGGCGGTCAGCCCCAGCATTTT
TRBJ1-5,-,TRBV6-6,-,CASSYSRTIGGQPQHF,TGTGCCAGCAGTTACTCAAGAACAATAGGGGGTCAGCCCCAGCATTTT
TRBJ2-3,-,TRBV19,TRBD2,CASSIVWASGGTDTQYF,TGTGCCAGTAGTATAGTGTGGGCCAGCGGGGGCACAGATACGCAGTATTTT
TRBJ2-5,-,TRBV5-8,-,CASSLPGVGQETQYF,TGTGCCAGCAGCCTCCCAGGGGTCGGCCAAGAGACCCAGTACTTC
TRBJ2-7,-,TRBV7-8,-,CASSLADHRGDEQYF,TGTGCCAGCAGCCTAGCGGACCACAGGGGGGACGAGCAGTACTTC
TRBJ1-6,-,TRBV6-5,-,CASSYLATSDNSPLHF,TGTGCCAGCAGTTACCTAGCGACAAGTGACAATTCACCCCTCCACTTT
TRBJ2-2,-,TRBV25-1,TRBD1,CASSGGQGRAGGLFF,TGTGCCAGCAGTGGGGGACAGGGCCGCGCCGGGGGGCTGTTTTTT
TRBJ1-2,-,TRBV29-1,-,CSVDLTGRNYGYTF,TGCAGCGTTGATCTAACAGGGCGGAACTATGGCTACACCTTC
TRBJ2-5,-,TRBV15,-,CATSRGGGEYQETQYF,TGTGCCACCAGCAGAGGGGGCGGGGAGTACCAAGAGACCCAGTACTTC
TRBJ1-1,-,TRBV9,TRBD1,CASSERTGANTEAFF,TGTGCCAGCAGCGAAAGGACAGGAGCGAACACTGAAGCTTTCTTT
TRBJ2-7,-,TRBV7-2,-,CASSPEPRARNYEQYF,TGTGCCAGCAGTCCAGAGCCCCGAGCGCGTAACTACGAGCAGTACTTC
TRBJ2-1,-,TRBV6-1,-,CASSGTGTADNEQFF,TGTGCCAGCAGTGGGACCGGGACTGCCGACAATGAGCAGTTCTTC
TRBJ1-1,-,TRBV7-9,TRBD1,CASSLYRDRNTEAFF,TGTGCCAGCAGCCTTTACCGGGACAGGAACACTGAAGCTTTCTTT
TRBJ2-2,once,TRBV7-2,-,CASSSPAGGTNTGELFF,TGTGCCAGCAGCTCCCCGGCAGGGGGGACGAACACCGGGGAGCTGTTTTTT
TRBJ2-6,-,TRBV5-1,-,CASSHGGLNSGANVLTF,TGCGCCAGCAGCCACGGTGGTCTGAACTCTGGGGCCAACGTCCTGACTTTC
TRBJ2-1,-,TRBV11-3,TRBD2,CASSFGGSSQSYNEQFF,TGTGCCAGCAGCTTCGGCGGGAGCTCACAGTCCTACAATGAGCAGTTCTTC
TRBJ1-5,once,TRBV6-6,TRBD1,CASRSRQGPQPQHF,TGTGCCAGCAGATCTCGACAGGGCCCCCAGCCCCAGCATTTT
TRBJ2-7,few,TRBV6-5,-,CASSPSRSYEQYF,TGTGCCAGCAGTCCCAGCCGGAGCTACGAGCAGTACTTC
TRBJ1-5,-,TRBV19,TRBD1,CASSGTGWKPQHF,TGTGCCAGTAGTGGGACAGGGTGGAAGCCCCAGCATTTT
TRBJ2-3,once,TRBV10-3,TRBD2,CAISGQREGTDTQYF,TGTGCCATCAGTGGACAGCGGGAGGGGACAGATACGCAGTATTTT
TRBJ1-3,-,TRBV7-2,-,CASSSTGTTGNTIYF,TGTGCCAGCAGCTCCACAGGGACTACCGGAAACACCATATATTTT
TRBJ2-5,-,TRBV6-4,TRBD2,CASSAGTSGGQETQYF,TGTGCCAGCAGCGCGGGGACTAGCGGGGGCCAAGAGACCCAGTACTTC
TRBJ2-7,few,TRBV5-1,TRBD2,CASSLAGTTTYEQYF,TGCGCCAGCAGCTTAGCCGGGACTACCACCTACGAGCAGTACTTC
TRBJ2-7,-,TRBV5-1,TRBD1,CASSLAGQGFHEQYF,TGCGCCAGCAGCTTGGCAGGACAGGGATTCCACGAGCAGTACTTC
TRBJ2-3,-,TRBV5-4,TRBD2,CASSLLRLADVSTDTQYF,TGTGCCAGCAGCTTGCTGAGACTAGCGGACGTAAGCACAGATACGCAGTATTTT
TRBJ1-4,-,TRBV10-3,TRBD1,CAISAGTGTTNEKLFF,TGTGCCATCAGTGCCGGGACAGGGACCACTAATGAAAAACTGTTTTTT